This T cell receptor (beta chain) was recovered during a study of cytomegalovirus exposure and HLA in healthy donors. The wider study: The platform used for the 95 to 150 validation repertoires matched that of the roughly 630 first-cohort repertoires, a later analysis reported.

Sequencing used immunoSEQ multiplex PCR; TCRdb keeps in-frame clones, though not all of them. The profile shows 110,000 to 150,000 clones, approximately 94% of them singletons. The receptor comes from a man younger than 30 in good health and CMV-seropositive. Sample: PBMCs.

The CDR3 DNA follows: TGTGCCAGCAGCCCAACTGGCGGGAGAACTTACGAGCAGTACTTC. This sequence encodes CASSPTGGRTYEQYF. V usage is TRBV5-4 and J usage is TRBJ2-7; TRBD2 matches 7 bases. After removal of 4 bases from V and 4 bases from J, the junction contained 11 bases not matched to a gene. CDR1 is SGHNT and CDR2 is YYREEE in the germline V gene (reference sequence). The CDR3 length is 15 residues.